The source of this TCR beta chain is a study of T cells after yellow fever vaccination. In the study overall: Fractions with few cells were prepared using SMART-Seq v4 Ultra Low Input. Whole-study results and caveats: A small share of clonotypes appeared in both CD4 and CD8 compartments. Abundant clonotypes from the bulk population could contaminate FACS-sorted repertoires.

V lost 2 bases, J lost 3 bases, and 4 bases stayed unmatched. Germline V gene sequence: CDR1 SGHKS, CDR2 YYEKEE (reference sequence). The CDR3 contains 15 residues. TCRdb processed the 5' RACE reads anew with MiXCR; each CDR3 protein has one entry. The table shows 250,000 to 400,000 distinct CDR3 sequences, with 4% to 5.5% occurring only once. This clonotype was detected a few times. Its antigen remains unidentified. This clonotype originated in a man aged 18 to 30 who received the YFV17D yellow fever vaccine. The chain links TRBV5-5 to TRBJ2-2; TRBD2 matches at 7 bases. Sequences were derived from PBMCs, sampled 15 days after the yellow fever booster vaccination. The CDR3 is CASSFRGDHTGELFF. The CDR3 DNA reads TGTGCCAGCAGCTTCCGGGGGGATCACACCGGGGAGCTGTTTTTT.